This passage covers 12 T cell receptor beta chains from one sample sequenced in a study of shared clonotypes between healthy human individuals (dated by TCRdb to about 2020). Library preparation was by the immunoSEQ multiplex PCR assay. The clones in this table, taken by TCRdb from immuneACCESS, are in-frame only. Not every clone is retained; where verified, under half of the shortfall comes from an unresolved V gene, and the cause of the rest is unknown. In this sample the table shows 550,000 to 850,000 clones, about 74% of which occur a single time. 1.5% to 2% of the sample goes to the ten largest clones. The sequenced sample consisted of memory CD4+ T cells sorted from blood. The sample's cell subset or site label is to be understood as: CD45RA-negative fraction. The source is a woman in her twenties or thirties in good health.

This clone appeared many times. CDR3 residues: CASSLNDHGGGYGYTF. In DNA form, the CDR3 reads TGTGCCAGCAGCTTAAATGATCATGGGGGCGGCTATGGCTACACCTTC. This chain joins TRBV13 and TRBJ1-2; the D gene is possibly TRBD1 (6 bases). Trimming cost V 2 bases and J 4 bases, with 17 bases left between them. The CDR3 sequence is 16 residues long. Germline CDR1 reads PRHDT; CDR2 reads FYEKMQ (reference sequence).

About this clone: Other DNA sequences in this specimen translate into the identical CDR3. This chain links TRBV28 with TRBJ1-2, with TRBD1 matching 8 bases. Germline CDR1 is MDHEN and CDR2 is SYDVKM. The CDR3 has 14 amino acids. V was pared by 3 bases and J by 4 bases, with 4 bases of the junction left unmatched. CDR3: CASSFAGGVYGYTF. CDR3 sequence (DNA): TGTGCCAGCAGTTTTGCAGGGGGCGTCTATGGCTACACCTTC.

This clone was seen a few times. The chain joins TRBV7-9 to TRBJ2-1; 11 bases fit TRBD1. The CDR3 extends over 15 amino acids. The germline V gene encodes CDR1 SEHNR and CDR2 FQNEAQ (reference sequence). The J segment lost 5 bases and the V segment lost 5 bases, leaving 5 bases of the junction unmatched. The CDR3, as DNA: TGTGCCAGCAGCCCGAGGGGACAGGGGGACAATGAGCAGTTCTTC. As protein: CASSPRGQGDNEQFF.

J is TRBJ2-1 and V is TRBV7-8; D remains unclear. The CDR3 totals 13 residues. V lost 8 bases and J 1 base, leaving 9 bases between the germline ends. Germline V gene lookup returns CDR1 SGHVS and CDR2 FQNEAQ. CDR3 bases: TGTGCCAGCCATGGCTCGTCCTACAATGAGCAGTTCTTC. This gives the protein CASHGSSYNEQFF.

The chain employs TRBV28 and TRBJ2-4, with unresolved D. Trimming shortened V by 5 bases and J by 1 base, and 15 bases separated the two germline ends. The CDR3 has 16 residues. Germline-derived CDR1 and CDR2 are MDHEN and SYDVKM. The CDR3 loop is CASSPLREDAKNIQYF. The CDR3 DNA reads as TGTGCCAGCAGTCCCCTTAGGGAAGATGCCAAAAACATTCAGTACTTC.

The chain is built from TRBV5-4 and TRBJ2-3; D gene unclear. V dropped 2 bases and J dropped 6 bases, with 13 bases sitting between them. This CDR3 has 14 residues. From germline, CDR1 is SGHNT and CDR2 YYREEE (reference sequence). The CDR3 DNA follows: TGTGCCAGCAGCTTCCCCGACTTGGTTGATACGCAGTATTTT. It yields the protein CASSFPDLVDTQYF.

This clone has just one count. Written as DNA, the CDR3 is TGTGCCAGCAGTCCCACGACTAAAGGCGAGCAGTACTTC. This encodes CASSPTTKGEQYF. V and J are TRBV28 and TRBJ2-7, with D possibly matching TRBD2 (5 bases). Germline CDR1 and CDR2: MDHEN and SYDVKM. There are 13 residues in the CDR3. V shed 5 bases and J shed 6 bases, with 14 bases lying between them.

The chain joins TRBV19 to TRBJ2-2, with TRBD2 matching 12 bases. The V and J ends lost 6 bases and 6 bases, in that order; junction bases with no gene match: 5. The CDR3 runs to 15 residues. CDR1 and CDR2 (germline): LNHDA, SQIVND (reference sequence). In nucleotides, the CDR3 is TGTGCCAGTAGCCCTAGCGGGAGGGCCGCCGGGGAGCTGTTTTTT. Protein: CASSPSGRAAGELFF.

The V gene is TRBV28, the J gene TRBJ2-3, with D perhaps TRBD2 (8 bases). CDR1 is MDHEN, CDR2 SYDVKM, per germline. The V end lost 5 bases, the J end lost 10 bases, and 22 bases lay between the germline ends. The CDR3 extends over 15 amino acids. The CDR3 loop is CASSPREGALAAQYF. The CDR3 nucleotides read TGTGCCAGCAGTCCCCGGGAGGGGGCGTTGGCGGCGCAGTATTTT.

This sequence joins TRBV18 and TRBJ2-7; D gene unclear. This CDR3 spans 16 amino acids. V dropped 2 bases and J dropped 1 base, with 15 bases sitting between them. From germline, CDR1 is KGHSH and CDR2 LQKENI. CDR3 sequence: CASSPSTVSRSYEQYF. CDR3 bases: TGTGCCAGCTCACCATCAACAGTCAGTAGGTCCTACGAGCAGTACTTC.

CDR3 nucleotides: TGTGCCAGCAGCTTGGGGACAGGCACAGCTAACTATGGCTACACCTTC. Translation: CASSLGTGTANYGYTF. This chain links TRBV11-2 with TRBJ1-2; 8 bases align to TRBD1. The CDR3 loop spans 16 amino acids. V trimming: 3 bases; J trimming: 0 bases; junction bases outside the gene matches: 6. Per germline, CDR1 SGHAT and CDR2 FQNNGV.

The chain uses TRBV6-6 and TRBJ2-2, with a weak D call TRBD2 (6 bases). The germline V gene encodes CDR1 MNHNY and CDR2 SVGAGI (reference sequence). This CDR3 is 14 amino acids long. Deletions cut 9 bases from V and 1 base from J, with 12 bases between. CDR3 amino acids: CASARRGNTGELFF. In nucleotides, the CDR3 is TGTGCCAGTGCGCGGAGGGGGAACACCGGGGAGCTGTTTTTT.